This T cell receptor (beta chain) was sequenced during a study of tissue T cells after allogeneic stem cell transplantation. As for the study in general: Several unmodified and three CD34-selected T-cell-depleted grafts went to graft-versus-host disease patients.

V gave up 6 bases and J gave up 1 base, with 9 bases separating them. Germline V CDR1 and CDR2: LNHDA, SQIVND (reference sequence). The CDR3 runs 14 residues. TCRdb's copy holds only in-frame clones and misses some; the assay was immunoSEQ multiplex PCR. The sample has 6,000 to 9,500 clones, approximately 84% seen once; the top ten hold around 13%. This sequence was found in a male patient of 60 years or more with steroid-refractory graft-versus-host disease after an allogeneic stem cell transplant. Some of these T cells may belong to the graft donor. The rearrangement links TRBV19 to TRBJ2-2, with D maybe TRBD1 (5 bases). The sample here was skin, taken at autopsy. In nucleotides, the CDR3 is TGTGCCAGTAGCACAGGCGTGAACACCGGGGAGCTGTTTTTT. It specifies CASSTGVNTGELFF.